The T cell receptor beta chain described here comes from a study of cytomegalovirus exposure and HLA in healthy donors (dated by TCRdb to 2017 to 2019). Study-wide context: An earlier analysis of fewer than 750 of the donors reported 250 to 300 Gb of sequence data and 95 million to 130 million unique TCR beta sequences obtained from roughly 170 million T cells. On average, around 240,000 unique TCR beta nucleotide sequences were sequenced per donor among about 400 genotyped donors of the cohort, with roughly 18% of those sequences being non-productive. Using immunosequencing, the study profiled T cell repertoires from approximately 700 subjects and related those repertoires to cytomegalovirus serostatus. A later analysis re-examined previously published TCR beta repertoires from just over 650 donors and added high-resolution HLA genotyping to investigate patterns of TCR occurrence. In an earlier analysis of roughly 540 of the donors, high-throughput TCR beta sequencing was used to judge whether each TCR beta V gene segment behaved as functional or pseudogenic. In addition to the first cohort of around 670 subjects, a separate validation cohort of about 120 different subjects was used. High-throughput TCR immunosequencing, statistical association of individual TCRs with disease status, and machine learning were combined to predict cytomegalovirus infection status. The number of donors typed differed by locus, with about 629-640 for A, B, C, DRB1 and DQB1, around 520 for DQA1, 600 to 610 for DPA1, and 472 for DPB1. A later genetic analysis took genome-wide SNP genotypes for 398 of the 666 donors and used that subset as a discovery cohort. The study was designed to test whether signatures of past pathogen exposure could be identified by cataloging public T cell receptors. Around 330 gigabases of sequencing data and 70 million to 100 million unique TCR sequences made up an early release that covered around 640 HLA-typed donors. Of the 300 to 500 genotyped donors, approximately 80% were placed in the genetic ancestry cluster associated with self-reported Caucasian donors. Both class I and class II loci were covered by HLA typing, at four-digit resolution. In the later analysis, no new phenotypic data were used to find candidate immune exposures; instead, reliance was placed on TCR beta sequences and their occurrence across donors. Because of strong linkage in the cohort, 5 or 6 DR-DQ haplotypes were treated as single units for association and clustering. All discovery cohort repertoires had been generated on a single sequencing platform. Donor age, sex, ethnicity and CMV serostatus were compiled alongside the repertoire data. Overall study outcomes, separate from this receptor: In a later analysis, TCR association rates were found to vary across HLA loci, with the most associated TCRs seen for DRB1 alleles and the fewest for HLA-C alleles. In vitro tests confirmed that a few of the cytomegalovirus-associated TCR beta chains recognize cytomegalovirus antigens. HLA typing was unavailable for some donors at each locus, so association tests used only the typed subset. A later analysis reported that several top co-occurrence clusters appeared linked to parvovirus B19, influenza, CMV and Epstein-Barr virus. The study gave a list of 150 to 200 TCR beta chains associated with cytomegalovirus. Broadly in line with IMGT annotations, most TCR beta V segments showed up in productive rearrangements about 87% or about 30% of the time in an earlier analysis of a few hundred of the donors. In a later analysis, 16,951 TCR beta sequences were associated with specific HLA alleles at a false discovery rate of 0.05. A later genetic analysis reported fewer N-insertions in productive TCRs among donors in an Asian-associated ancestry cluster than the roughly 670-donor mean. Compared with equally common non-associated chains, HLA-associated TCR beta chains in a later analysis were more clonally expanded and had lower generation probabilities. CMV serostatus was the only immune exposure information available for the cohort. The cohort was sequenced for TCR beta chains only, and without alpha or paired-chain data the features that could be detected were limited. The earlier analysis of 587 of the donors excluded some 15 rarely observed V segments, including chromosome 9 orphons, because counts were too low. A later genetic analysis associated a missense DCLRE1C variant with V-gene and J-gene trimming of TCR beta chains, and an independent cohort replicated the association. The authors suggested that the approach could potentially be generalized to other disease states and immunological phenotypes. Correlated functional status among segregating V segments might be attributable to linkage disequilibrium, but an unknown experimental factor could not be ruled out. A further reported finding was that TCR beta sequences accurately predicted the HLA-A and HLA-B alleles for most subjects in the first cohort. When HLA alleles, especially DR and DQ, strongly co-occurred, attributing TCR associations to individual alleles was difficult. Presence/absence analyses assumed roughly uniform sequencing depth across donors, an assumption that may not hold. A cluster of highly shared sequence variants was judged likely to represent a technical artifact of the sequencing pipeline. While some public TCRs were present in many individuals, most TCR sequences turned up only very rarely across donors. The classifier was reported to diagnose cytomegalovirus status with high specificity and sensitivity in both the original and validation cohorts. Some IMGT-functional V segments, including TRBV6-2 and TRBV6-3, could not be distinguished by the 87-base-pair reads and were therefore excluded. Most CMV-associated TCR beta chains appeared to be HLA-restricted in a later analysis, and the HLA associations seemed to be driven largely by CMV exposure.

The cohort was made up of about 670 healthy bone marrow donors. At the time of sampling, every cohort member was nominally healthy, though immune exposures that went unrecorded were likely present. The donor tested CMV seronegative, placing the donor among the 352 seronegative members of the cohort. A peripheral blood sample was collected from each donor, and TCR beta sequencing was performed on peripheral blood mononuclear cells. Genomic DNA was extracted from the blood cell samples with the Qiagen DNeasy Blood Extraction Kit. Concerning this clone: Its antigen target is currently unknown. Base qualities were left out, and no much larger clone turns up one base away.

Library generation was performed with the immunoSEQ multiplex PCR assay. For the multiplex PCR, a mixture combining 60 forward primers for TCR Vbeta segments and 13 reverse primers for TCR Jbeta segments was used. A multiplex PCR assay on genomic DNA amplified the CDR3 region of rearranged TCR beta genes. The Illumina HiSeq System was used to sequence the amplified TCR beta libraries as 87-base-pair reads. In the authors' own workflow: Across the 500 to 750 repertoires, a later analysis counted about 81 million unique TCR beta chains, approximately 12 million of which were shared by at least two donors. A nearest-neighbor algorithm error-corrected the raw reads and collapsed the reads into unique sequences, merging closely related sequences to remove PCR and sequencing errors. V, D and J gene segments were assigned by aligning CDR3 sequences to IMGT reference sequences. For a sequence to be retained, a match of at least six nucleotides was required to both a V gene segment and a J gene segment. A rearrangement counted as productive if the CDR3 had no stop codons and remained in frame with V and J, and every other rearrangement counted as non-productive. CDR3 was defined according to IMGT convention as the region running from the second conserved V-encoded cysteine to the conserved J-encoded phenylalanine. Sequences without an unambiguous match to a single V gene segment were excluded from the earlier analysis of several hundred of the donors. In an earlier analysis of some 590 of the donors, a V segment was called functional when productive rearrangements were above 56.7%, and segregating when the standard deviation between donors exceeded 5%. To diagnose cytomegalovirus status from the catalog of TCR beta chain sequences, a statistical classification framework was built. In a later analysis, V and J genes were assigned by comparing TCR nucleotide sequences against IMGT/GENE-DB human TR gene sequences. Using the TCRdist pipeline, a later analysis assigned CDR3 sequences along with most-parsimonious VDJ recombination scenarios. A later analysis defined each TCR beta chain by its CDR3 amino acid sequence plus V-gene family, and excluded reads lacking a unique V-gene family. As a way to deal with suspected cross-contamination and a sequencing artifact, a later analysis dropped nearly 600 nucleotide sequences that were highly shared and had low generation probability. In a later analysis, a clonal expansion index for each public chain was calculated from normalized within-repertoire ranks of inferred template counts. In a later analysis, generation probabilities were computed using a VDJ recombination model fitted to out-of-frame rearrangements, and the results were checked against IGoR. In a later analysis, TCR-TCR, TCR-HLA and TCR-CMV co-occurrence was scored with hypergeometric tests, and a repertoire-size bias correction was applied to TCR pairs. A later analysis estimated false discovery rates by permuting HLA or CMV assignments 20 times. In a later analysis, co-occurring TCRs were grouped using DBSCAN, with TCRdist sequence similarity added in when clustering inside HLA-allele-positive subsets. Repertoires with fewer than 30,000 or more than 120,000 public chains, plus five repertoires with anomalous nucleotide sharing, were excluded from co-occurrence clustering. TCRdb re-hosts the immuneACCESS table, in-frame sequences only. Its copies lack some clones; in the studies checked, an unresolved V gene accounts for under half of them, and the cause for the rest is not known. D and trimming come from the DNA, and the V and J calls and clone size come from that table. For this sample there are tens of thousands of clones; roughly 80% appear just once. Of the sample, less than 3% falls within the top ten clones.

From its cysteine to its phenylalanine, the CDR3 spans 17 amino acids. Just the 51-base CDR3 DNA is kept, in frame starting at base 1. Between the V and J ends, shortened by 5 bases and 0 bases respectively, the junction contains 16 bases. CDR1 SGHTA and CDR2 FQGNSA were looked up in the germline V gene. This receptor was taken from a woman in her 30s in good health and CMV-seronegative. The sample taken for sequencing was PBMCs. The chain uses TRBV7-2 and TRBJ2-2; matching of 6 bases hints at TRBD2 as the D gene. For the CDR3, the sequence is CASSPRPAGSNTGELFF. The DNA reads TGTGCCAGCAGCCCGAGACCGGCGGGGTCGAACACCGGGGAGCTGTTTTTT.